These 4 T cell receptor beta chains were sequenced from one sample in a study of cytomegalovirus exposure and HLA in healthy donors. The PCR contained 60 Vbeta and 13 Jbeta primers. The protocol was immunoSEQ multiplex PCR, while the TCRdb copy is restricted to in-frame clones and leaves out a portion. Altogether about 130,000 clones are present, approximately 68% being singletons, with the ten largest covering roughly 1.5%. Sequences were obtained from PBMCs. These receptors came from a man in his thirties or forties in good health and CMV-seropositive.

The V call is TRBV19, the J call TRBJ1-1, with 11 bases matching TRBD1. The CDR3 length is 18 residues. The germline V gene has CDR1 LNHDA and CDR2 SQIVND (reference sequence). Trimming at V came to 5 bases and at J to 3 bases, leaving 14 bases not matched to a gene. CDR3 coding DNA: TGTGCCAGTAGTGTCGGACAGGGGGCGTTCAATGGTCACACTGAAGCTTTCTTT. Translating gives CASSVGQGAFNGHTEAFF.

This clone has a handful of counts. The CDR3 protein is CASSETRQGVYTF. The CDR3 bases are TGTGCCAGCAGTGAAACCCGACAGGGCGTCTACACCTTC. The rearrangement links TRBV2 to TRBJ1-2; TRBD1 matches 7 bases. V trimming: 2 bases; J trimming: 10 bases; junction bases outside the gene matches: 7. This CDR3 contains 13 residues. Germline-derived CDR1 and CDR2 are SNHLY and FYNNEI.

This chain connects TRBV2 to TRBJ1-2, with D maybe TRBD1 (5 bases). CDR1 is SNHLY and CDR2 is FYNNEI in the germline V gene. Between the trimmed V and J ends, which lost 7 bases and 4 bases, there was a span of 10 bases. The CDR3 is 12 residues long. The CDR3 sequence: CASTQGFYGYTF. In nucleotides, the CDR3 is TGTGCCAGCACGCAGGGCTTCTATGGCTACACCTTC.

The rearrangement uses TRBV5-1 and TRBJ2-1, with TRBD2 identical over 7 bases. The V segment lost 0 bases and the J segment 4 bases; nucleotides outside the gene matches: 10. Germline V lookup: CDR1 SGHRS, CDR2 YFSETQ. This CDR3 is 17 amino acids long. CDR3 protein: CASSLGLGLAEYNEQFF. The CDR3 DNA reads TGCGCCAGCAGCTTGGGGCTGGGGCTAGCGGAATACAATGAGCAGTTCTTC.